This TCR beta chain comes out of a study of T cell repertoires in cytomegalovirus infection. Study-level information: Both CMV infection and a matching HLA type were indicated by public TCR beta signatures. Regarding the study as a whole: The response measured ex vivo was dominated by TCR beta clonotypes (HLA-C-restricted and CMV-specific). Individuals carrying CMV plus the relevant HLA were identified by cumulative frequency of public TCR beta families.

Via MiXCR, TCRdb re-called the reads, giving one row per CDR3 protein. The data contain 360,000 or so distinct CDR3 sequences, just under 35% of them seen just once; the ten biggest clones take up less than 15%. Trimming cost V 1 base and J 2 bases; bases outside gene matches: 5. CDR1 is SGHTA and CDR2 is FQGNSA in the germline V gene. There are 15 residues in the CDR3. This clonotype was detected a few times. Its antigen remains unknown. This receptor was taken from a human donor in good health (CMV status not recorded). Some clones in this sample may be carry-over from other donors' samples. This specimen was cultured PBMCs, taken from culture after CMV antigen stimulation. The chain combines TRBV7-2 with TRBJ2-7; 7 bases agree with TRBD2. The DNA for the CDR3 is TGTGCCAGCAGCTTAGTTCGGGGAGGGCCCTACGAGCAGTACTTC. This sequence encodes CASSLVRGGPYEQYF.